A single sample gave rise to the 18 T cell receptor beta chains below, sequenced in a study of blood T cell repertoires in COVID-19. The assay was immunoSEQ multiplex PCR, and TCRdb's table has in-frame clones only and misses some. The profile shows 210,000 or so clones, more than 75% of them singletons. The sample taken for sequencing was PBMCs or T cells enriched from blood (not recorded which). Source of these receptors: a man under 40 with acute COVID-19.

The gene calls are TRBV27 and TRBJ2-3; 9 bases align to TRBD2. CDR1 and CDR2 (germline): MNHEY, SMNVEV (reference sequence). Trimming cost V 2 bases and J 5 bases; bases outside gene matches: 8. CDR3 length equals 16 residues. CDR3 DNA sequence: TGTGCCAGCAGTTTAGACTTAGCGGGGGTTCGAGATACGCAGTATTTT. Its translation is CASSLDLAGVRDTQYF.

The chain uses TRBV7-3 and TRBJ1-1; 7 nucleotides line up with TRBD1. Looked up from germline, CDR1 is SGHTA and CDR2 is FQGTGA. J was trimmed by 1 base and V by 0 bases; bases with no gene match: 2. The CDR3 runs 15 residues. DNA for the CDR3: TGTGCCAGCAGCTTAACCGGGACAGCGAACACTGAAGCTTTCTTT. This encodes CASSLTGTANTEAFF.

J is TRBJ2-3 and V is TRBV30, with D possibly being TRBD1 (5 bases). Trimming removed 1 base at V and 0 bases at J, with 8 bases between. The CDR3 sequence is 14 residues long. Germline V gene lookup returns CDR1 GTSNPN and CDR2 SVGIG (reference sequence). This chain's CDR3 is CAWSAQGSTDTQYF. In DNA, the CDR3 is TGTGCCTGGAGTGCCCAGGGCAGCACAGATACGCAGTATTTT.

The chain combines TRBV6-5 with TRBJ2-1, with 8 bases that match TRBD2. The CDR3 sequence is 14 residues long. J gave up 9 bases and V 8 bases, and 12 bases lay outside the gene matches. Germline V lookup: CDR1 MNHEY, CDR2 SVGAGI. The DNA of the CDR3 is TGTGCCAGCTCCGACGGGGGGGCCAGGGGTGAGCAGTTCTTC. Protein product: CASSDGGARGEQFF.

The chain employs TRBV6-1 and TRBJ1-4; D is uncertain. The germline V gene has CDR1 MNHNS and CDR2 SASEGT. Trimming left V 2 bases short and J 8 bases short, with 9 bases between. The CDR3 loop spans 13 amino acids. CDR3 nucleotide sequence: TGTGCCAGCAGTGAATACCGCGGGGAAAAACTGTTTTTT. Protein product: CASSEYRGEKLFF.

The V and J genes are TRBV5-6 and TRBJ2-3; 7 bases are a match to TRBD2. J lost 4 bases, V lost 2 bases, and 7 bases had no gene match. The CDR3 sequence is 15 residues long. The V gene's germline CDR1 is SGHDT and CDR2 YYEEEE. The CDR3 is CASSFETSLADTQYF. For the CDR3, the DNA is TGTGCCAGCAGCTTTGAGACTAGCCTGGCAGATACGCAGTATTTT.

The chain couples TRBV7-9 to TRBJ2-6; 7 nucleotides align to TRBD1. CDR3 length equals 17 residues. Trimming removed 1 base from V and 1 base from J; junction bases left unmatched: 4. The germline CDR1 and CDR2 sequences are SEHNR and FQNEAQ (reference sequence). The CDR3 loop reads CASSLGDSISGANVLTF. Written as DNA, the CDR3 is TGTGCCAGCAGCTTAGGGGACAGTATTTCTGGGGCCAACGTCCTGACTTTC.

The V call is TRBV9, the J call TRBJ1-4; 7 nucleotides agree with TRBD1. J lost 4 bases, V lost 0 bases, and 0 bases had no gene match. From germline, CDR1 is SGDLS and CDR2 YYNGEE. The CDR3 is made up of 14 amino acids. Here the CDR3 reads CASSVAGGNEKLFF. The CDR3 DNA reads TGTGCCAGCAGCGTAGCAGGGGGTAATGAAAAACTGTTTTTT.

V usage is TRBV19 and J usage is TRBJ1-2; 9 bases match TRBD1. This CDR3 spans 14 amino acids. V dropped 5 bases and J dropped 4; count of bases not matched to a gene: 5. From germline, CDR1 is LNHDA and CDR2 SQIVND (reference sequence). CDR3 amino acids: CASSSGQGGYGYTF. CDR3 nucleotide sequence: TGTGCCAGTAGTTCGGGACAGGGTGGCTATGGCTACACCTTC.

This rearrangement joins TRBV6-1 to TRBJ1-1; no clear D gene. From germline, CDR1 is MNHNS and CDR2 SASEGT. The CDR3 covers 15 residues. V was cut by 2 bases and J by 6 bases, with 16 bases left in between. The CDR3 here is CASSENLLISAEAFF. CDR3 nucleotide sequence: TGTGCCAGCAGTGAAAACCTTCTTATTAGCGCTGAAGCTTTCTTT.

The chain is built from TRBV5-1 and TRBJ2-5; D perhaps matches TRBD2 (6 bases). Germline-derived CDR1 and CDR2 are SGHRS and YFSETQ. Between the trimmed V and J ends, which lost 0 bases and 5 bases, there was a span of 14 bases. This CDR3 comprises 15 residues. CDR3 amino acids: CASSLGRGRGETQYF. CDR3 sequence (DNA): TGCGCCAGCAGCTTGGGGAGGGGAAGAGGGGAGACCCAGTACTTC.

V usage is TRBV5-4 and J usage is TRBJ1-1; D may be TRBD1 (6 bases). The CDR3 is 14 residues long. Germline CDR1 reads SGHNT; CDR2 reads YYREEE (reference sequence). With 3 bases removed from V and 1 base from J, the gap between germline ends came to 10 bases. As DNA, the CDR3 is TGTGCCAGCAGCTCGGGACATTCGAACACTGAAGCTTTCTTT. It translates to CASSSGHSNTEAFF.

This chain connects TRBV7-2 to TRBJ2-3; 8 bases align to TRBD2. This CDR3 region has 17 residues. CDR1 SGHTA and CDR2 FQGNSA come from the germline V gene. V lost 5 bases and J lost 5; bases outside the gene matches: 15. DNA for the CDR3: TGTGCCAGCAGCCCGTTAGCGGGGACCCGCCCCAAAGATACGCAGTATTTT. It yields the protein CASSPLAGTRPKDTQYF. The whole variable domain, remainder taken from reference TRBV7-2 and TRBJ2-3, is GAGVSQSPSNKVTEKGKDVELRCDPISGHTALYWYRQSLGQGLEFLIYFQGNSAPDKSGLPSDRFSAERTGGSVSTLTIQRTQQEDSAVYLCASSPLAGTRPKDTQYFGPGTRLTVL.

The chain has TRBV7-3 and TRBJ2-7, with 7 bases matching TRBD1. The ends lost 0 bases at V and 4 bases at J; junction bases unmatched: 6. This CDR3 contains 15 residues. The germline CDR1 and CDR2 sequences are SGHTA and FQGTGA. The chain's CDR3 is CASSLTGGSGYEQYF. For the CDR3, the DNA is TGTGCCAGCAGCTTAACAGGGGGCTCAGGGTACGAGCAGTACTTC.

This rearrangement joins TRBV9 to TRBJ2-2, with 7 bases lining up with TRBD2. CDR1 is SGDLS and CDR2 is YYNGEE in the germline V gene. V lost 0 bases to trimming and J lost 2 bases; unmatched junction nucleotides: 10. CDR3 length: 18 amino acids. The CDR3 nucleotides are TGTGCCAGCAGCGTAGCTACGGCGGGGGACGTAAACACCGGGGAGCTGTTTTTT. Protein: CASSVATAGDVNTGELFF.

V and J are TRBV9 and TRBJ2-1; D might be TRBD1 (6 bases). The CDR3 contains 13 residues. V gave up 3 bases and J gave up 6 bases, with 10 bases separating them. Germline CDR1 is SGDLS and CDR2 is YYNGEE. As DNA, the CDR3 is TGTGCCAGCAGCGACCGGGACATCAATGAGCAGTTCTTC. Its translation is CASSDRDINEQFF.

The V and J genes are TRBV27 and TRBJ2-2; D gene uncertain. Trimming shortened V by 5 bases and J by 5 bases, and 9 bases separated the two germline ends. The CDR3 extends over 13 amino acids. Germline V gene data show CDR1 as MNHEY and CDR2 as SMNVEV (reference sequence). Written as DNA, the CDR3 is TGTGCCAGCAGTAATCTAGGAACCGGGGAGCTGTTTTTT. Amino acid sequence: CASSNLGTGELFF.

J is TRBJ1-5 and V is TRBV19; 9 nucleotides agree with TRBD1. This CDR3 has 14 residues. V dropped 7 bases and J dropped 4; count of bases not matched to a gene: 5. Germline CDR1 LNHDA, CDR2 SQIVND (reference sequence). CDR3 amino acids: CASKQGTGNQPQHF. The CDR3 nucleotides are TGTGCCAGTAAGCAGGGGACAGGGAATCAGCCCCAGCATTTT.